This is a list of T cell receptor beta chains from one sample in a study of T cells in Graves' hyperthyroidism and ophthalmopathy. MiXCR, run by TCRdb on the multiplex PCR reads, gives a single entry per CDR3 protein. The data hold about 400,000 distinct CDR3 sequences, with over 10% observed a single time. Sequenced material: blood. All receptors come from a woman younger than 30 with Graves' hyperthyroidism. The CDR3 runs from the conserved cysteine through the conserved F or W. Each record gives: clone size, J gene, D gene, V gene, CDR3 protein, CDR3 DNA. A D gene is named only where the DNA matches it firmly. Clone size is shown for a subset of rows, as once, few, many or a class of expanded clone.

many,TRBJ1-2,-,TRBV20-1,CSAGDPGTRFYGYTF,TGCAGTGCGGGAGATCCGGGGACGAGGTTTTATGGCTACACCTTC
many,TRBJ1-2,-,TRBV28,CASSLPGALYGYTF,TGTGCCAGCAGTCTGCCGGGGGCTCTCTATGGCTACACCTTC
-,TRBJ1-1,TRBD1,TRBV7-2,CASSFRDRKYTEAFF,TGTGCCAGCAGCTTCCGGGACAGGAAGTACACTGAAGCTTTCTTT
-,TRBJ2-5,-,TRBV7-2,CASSLDGGPQETQYF,TGTGCCAGCAGCTTAGACGGGGGGCCCCAAGAGACCCAGTACTTC
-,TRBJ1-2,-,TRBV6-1,CASSLLAGNGYTF,TGTGCCAGCAGCCTCCTTGCGGGGAACGGCTACACCTTC
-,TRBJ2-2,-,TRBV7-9,CASSLVPYSGELFF,TGTGCCAGCAGCTTAGTCCCCTACTCCGGGGAGCTGTTTTTT
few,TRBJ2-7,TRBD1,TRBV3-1,CASSQVPGQGTSEQYF,TGTGCCAGCAGCCAAGTCCCCGGACAGGGGACGTCCGAGCAGTACTTC
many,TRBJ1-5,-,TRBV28,CASSLGVGTNQPQHF,TGTGCCAGCAGTTTAGGGGTCGGTACCAATCAGCCCCAGCATTTT
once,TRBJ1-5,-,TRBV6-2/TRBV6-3,CASSYSGEGGNQPQHF,TGTGCCAGCAGTTATTCGGGGGAAGGGGGCAATCAGCCCCAGCATTTT
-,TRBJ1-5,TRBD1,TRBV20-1,CSARDLGTGPQHF,TGCAGTGCTAGAGATTTGGGGACAGGGCCCCAGCATTTT
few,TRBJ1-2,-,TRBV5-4,CASSLEPRNYGYTF,TGTGCCAGCAGCTTGGAGCCCCGAAACTATGGCTACACCTTC
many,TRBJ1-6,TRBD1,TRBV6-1,CASSYGTGTGSPLHF,TGTGCCAGCAGTTATGGGACAGGGACGGGTTCACCCCTCCACTTT
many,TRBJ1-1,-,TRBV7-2,CASSLDRPTDTREAFF,TGTGCCAGCAGCTTAGATAGACCCACGGACACCCGTGAAGCTTTCTTT
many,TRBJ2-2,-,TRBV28,CASTTNWEWNTGELFF,TGTGCCAGCACCACGAACTGGGAATGGAACACCGGGGAGCTGTTTTTT
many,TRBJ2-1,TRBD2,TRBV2,CASKASGGARNEQFF,TGTGCCAGCAAAGCTAGCGGGGGGGCCCGGAATGAGCAGTTCTTC
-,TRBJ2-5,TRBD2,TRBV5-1,CASSPAGTGETQYF,TGCGCCAGCAGCCCAGCGGGAACGGGAGAGACCCAGTACTTC
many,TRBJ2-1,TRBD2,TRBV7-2,CASSLVSRTSGFNEQFF,TGTGCCAGCAGCTTAGTTTCGAGGACTAGCGGGTTCAATGAGCAGTTCTTC
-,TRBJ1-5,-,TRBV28,CASSLPTGFGDQPQHF,TGTGCCAGCAGTTTACCGACAGGATTTGGGGATCAGCCCCAGCATTTT
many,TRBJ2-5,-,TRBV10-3,CATLGEWTQYF,TGTGCCACCCTGGGGGAATGGACCCAGTACTTC
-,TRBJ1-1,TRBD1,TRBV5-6,CASSNRGGNTEAFF,TGTGCCAGCTCAAACAGGGGAGGGAACACTGAAGCTTTCTTT
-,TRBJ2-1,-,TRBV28,CASSSSPNTGPRGFF,TGTGCCAGCAGTTCCTCCCCTAATACAGGCCCCCGGGGGTTCTTC
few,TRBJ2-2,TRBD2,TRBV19,CASTDARGTSAGELFF,TGTGCCAGTACAGATGCTAGAGGGACTAGTGCCGGGGAGCTGTTTTTT
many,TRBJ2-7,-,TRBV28,CASSSEQGGEQYF,TGTGCCAGCAGTTCCGAACAGGGAGGGGAGCAGTACTTC
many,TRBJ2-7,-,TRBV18,CASSPSDEQYF,TGTGCCAGCTCACCGTCCGACGAGCAGTACTTC
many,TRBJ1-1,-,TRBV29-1,CSVERQGYTEAFF,TGCAGCGTTGAAAGGCAGGGGTACACTGAAGCTTTCTTT
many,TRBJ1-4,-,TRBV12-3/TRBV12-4,CASSSIWGLGLGTRGTNEKLFF,TGTGCCAGCAGCTCAATTTGGGGGTTAGGCCTCGGGACAAGAGGAACTAATGAAAAACTGTTTTTT
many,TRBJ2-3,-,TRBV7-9,CASSSDWRQITQYF,TGTGCCAGCAGCTCTGACTGGCGGCAGATCACGCAGTATTTT
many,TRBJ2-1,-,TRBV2,CASKGGTNYNEQFF,TGTGCCAGCAAGGGCGGGACCAACTACAATGAGCAGTTCTTC
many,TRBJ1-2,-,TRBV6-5,CASSYSNPSGGYTF,TGTGCCAGCAGTTACAGTAACCCGTCGGGTGGCTACACCTTC
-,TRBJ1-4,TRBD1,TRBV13,CASSQGQGRVSNEKLFF,TGTGCCAGCAGCCAAGGACAGGGGAGGGTTTCTAATGAAAAACTGTTTTTT